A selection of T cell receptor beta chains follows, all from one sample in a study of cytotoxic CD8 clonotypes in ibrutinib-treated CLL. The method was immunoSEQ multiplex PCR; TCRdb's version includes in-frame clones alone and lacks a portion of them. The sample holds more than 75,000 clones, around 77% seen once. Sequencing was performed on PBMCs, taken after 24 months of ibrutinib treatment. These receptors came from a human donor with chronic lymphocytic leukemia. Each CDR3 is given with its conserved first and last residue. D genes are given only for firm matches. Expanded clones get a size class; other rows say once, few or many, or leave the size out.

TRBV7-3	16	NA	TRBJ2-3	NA	CASSPGRAESTDTQYF	TGTGCCAGCAGCCCCGGACGGGCAGAGAGCACAGATACGCAGTATTTT
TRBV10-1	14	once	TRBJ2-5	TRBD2	CASSAGRDKETQYF	TGCGCCAGCAGTGCCGGGAGGGATAAGGAGACCCAGTACTTC
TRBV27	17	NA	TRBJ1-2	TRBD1	CASSFIGTAMLNYGYTF	TGTGCCAGCAGTTTTATAGGGACAGCTATGTTAAACTATGGCTACACCTTC
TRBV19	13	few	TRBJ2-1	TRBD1	CASSMGWGTGHIF	TGTGCCAGTAGTATGGGTTGGGGGACAGGGCATATCTTC
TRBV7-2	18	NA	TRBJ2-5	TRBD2	CASSLKATSGSFPLTQYF	TGTGCCAGCAGCTTAAAGGCGACTAGCGGGAGTTTCCCTCTGACCCAGTACTTC
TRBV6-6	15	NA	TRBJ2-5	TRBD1	CASSKAQGARETQYF	TGTGCCAGCAGTAAAGCCCAGGGGGCTCGGGAGACCCAGTACTTC
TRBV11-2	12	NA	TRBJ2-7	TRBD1	CASRDRVHEQYF	TGTGCCAGCAGAGACAGGGTGCACGAGCAGTACTTC
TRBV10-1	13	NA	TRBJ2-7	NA	CASSEGQTYEQYF	TGCGCCAGCAGTGAGGGACAAACCTACGAGCAGTACTTC
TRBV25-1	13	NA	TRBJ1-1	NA	CASSGSGRVEAFF	TGTGCCAGCAGTGGTTCCGGACGGGTGGAAGCTTTCTTT
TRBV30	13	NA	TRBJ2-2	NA	CAWSAISSGELFF	TGTGCCTGGAGTGCCATATCTTCCGGGGAGCTGTTTTTT
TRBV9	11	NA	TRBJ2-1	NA	CASRFGNEQFF	TGTGCCAGCAGATTTGGGAATGAGCAGTTCTTC
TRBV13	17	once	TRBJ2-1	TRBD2	CASSQTSVATFYNEQFF	TGTGCCAGCAGCCAAACTAGCGTCGCAACCTTCTACAATGAGCAGTTCTTC
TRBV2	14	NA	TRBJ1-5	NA	CASSPGYSNQPQHF	TGTGCCAGCAGTCCAGGTTATAGCAATCAGCCCCAGCATTTT
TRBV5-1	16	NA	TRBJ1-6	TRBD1	CASSLASGQGRSPLHF	TGCGCCAGCAGCTTGGCCTCGGGACAGGGAAGGTCACCCCTCCACTTT
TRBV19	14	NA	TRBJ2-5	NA	CASSQEGVRETQYF	TGTGCCAGTAGTCAAGAGGGGGTTCGGGAGACCCAGTACTTC
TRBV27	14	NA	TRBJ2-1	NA	CASSLYDRDNEQFF	TGTGCCAGCAGTTTATATGACAGAGACAATGAGCAGTTCTTC
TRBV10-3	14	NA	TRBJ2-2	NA	CAIGTGANTGELFF	TGTGCCATCGGGACGGGGGCGAACACCGGGGAGCTGTTTTTT
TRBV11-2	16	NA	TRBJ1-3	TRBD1	CASSLVGGAGGNTIYF	TGTGCCAGCAGCTTAGTAGGGGGCGCAGGTGGAAACACCATATATTTT
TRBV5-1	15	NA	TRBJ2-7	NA	CASSSARTSIREQYF	TGCGCCAGCAGCTCAGCAAGAACTAGCATTCGCGAGCAGTACTTC
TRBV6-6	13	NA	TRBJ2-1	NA	CASSQGHTNEQFF	TGTGCCAGCAGTCAGGGACACACCAATGAGCAGTTCTTC
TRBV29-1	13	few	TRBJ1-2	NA	CSVERASPGGYTF	TGCAGCGTTGAGAGGGCCTCCCCGGGCGGCTACACCTTC
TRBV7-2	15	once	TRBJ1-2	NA	CASSLAREPNYGYTF	TGTGCCAGCAGCTTAGCTCGGGAACCGAACTATGGCTACACCTTC
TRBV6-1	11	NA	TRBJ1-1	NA	CASSLVPEAFF	TGTGCCAGCAGCTTAGTGCCTGAAGCTTTCTTT
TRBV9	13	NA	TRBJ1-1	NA	CASSLDQNTEAFF	TGTGCCAGCAGCTTGGACCAAAACACTGAAGCTTTCTTT
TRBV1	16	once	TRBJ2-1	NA	CTSSQGTSGRLDEQFF	TGCACCAGCAGCCAAGGGACTAGCGGGAGATTAGATGAGCAGTTCTTC
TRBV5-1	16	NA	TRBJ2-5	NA	CASSGSGVTSQETQYF	TGCGCCAGCAGCGGATCGGGAGTCACTAGCCAAGAGACCCAGTACTTC
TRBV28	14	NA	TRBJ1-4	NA	CASTYGAPNEKLFF	TGTGCCAGCACCTATGGGGCTCCTAATGAAAAACTGTTTTTT
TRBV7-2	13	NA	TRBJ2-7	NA	CATSLAFAPGQYF	TGTGCCACCAGCTTAGCGTTCGCCCCCGGGCAGTACTTC
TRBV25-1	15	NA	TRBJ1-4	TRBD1	CASSSKGTGNEKLFF	TGTGCCAGCAGTTCCAAGGGGACAGGAAATGAAAAACTGTTTTTT
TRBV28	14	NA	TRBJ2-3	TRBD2	CASRVAGGVDTQYF	TGTGCCAGCAGGGTAGCGGGGGGCGTAGATACGCAGTATTTT
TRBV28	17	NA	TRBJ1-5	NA	CASRLGWGTGSNQPQHF	TGTGCCAGCAGACTTGGTTGGGGCACAGGTAGCAATCAGCCCCAGCATTTT
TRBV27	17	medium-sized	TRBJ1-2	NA	CASSPSGGREGVRGYTF	TGTGCCAGCAGCCCCTCTGGGGGCAGGGAGGGGGTCAGGGGCTACACCTTC
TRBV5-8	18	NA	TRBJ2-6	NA	CASSLAGQGGTGANVLTF	TGTGCCAGCAGCTTGGCAGGGCAGGGTGGTACTGGGGCCAACGTCCTGACTTTC
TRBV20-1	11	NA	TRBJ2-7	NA	CSAYITPEQYF	TGCAGTGCTTACATAACCCCCGAGCAGTACTTC
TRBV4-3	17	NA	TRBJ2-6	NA	CASSQASTFSGANVLTF	TGCGCCAGCAGCCAAGCCTCAACCTTCTCTGGGGCCAACGTCCTGACTTTC
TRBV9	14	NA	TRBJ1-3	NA	CASTRPGSGNTIYF	TGTGCCAGCACCCGCCCGGGCTCTGGAAACACCATATATTTT
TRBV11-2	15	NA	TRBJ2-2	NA	CASSFGVSNTGELFF	TGTGCCAGCAGCTTTGGGGTTTCGAACACCGGGGAGCTGTTTTTT
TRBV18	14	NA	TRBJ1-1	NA	CASSPLRANTEAFF	TGTGCCAGCTCACCACTTCGCGCGAACACTGAAGCTTTCTTT
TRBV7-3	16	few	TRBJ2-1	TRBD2	CASSSTRGRSYNEQFF	TGTGCCAGCAGCTCCACTCGCGGGAGATCCTACAATGAGCAGTTCTTC
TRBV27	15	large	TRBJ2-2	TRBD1	CASSLGDRGTGELFF	TGTGCCAGCAGTCTGGGGGACAGGGGTACCGGGGAGCTGTTTTTT
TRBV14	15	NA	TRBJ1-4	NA	CASSTQGSQREKLFF	TGTGCCAGCAGCACACAGGGTTCGCAGAGGGAAAAACTGTTTTTT